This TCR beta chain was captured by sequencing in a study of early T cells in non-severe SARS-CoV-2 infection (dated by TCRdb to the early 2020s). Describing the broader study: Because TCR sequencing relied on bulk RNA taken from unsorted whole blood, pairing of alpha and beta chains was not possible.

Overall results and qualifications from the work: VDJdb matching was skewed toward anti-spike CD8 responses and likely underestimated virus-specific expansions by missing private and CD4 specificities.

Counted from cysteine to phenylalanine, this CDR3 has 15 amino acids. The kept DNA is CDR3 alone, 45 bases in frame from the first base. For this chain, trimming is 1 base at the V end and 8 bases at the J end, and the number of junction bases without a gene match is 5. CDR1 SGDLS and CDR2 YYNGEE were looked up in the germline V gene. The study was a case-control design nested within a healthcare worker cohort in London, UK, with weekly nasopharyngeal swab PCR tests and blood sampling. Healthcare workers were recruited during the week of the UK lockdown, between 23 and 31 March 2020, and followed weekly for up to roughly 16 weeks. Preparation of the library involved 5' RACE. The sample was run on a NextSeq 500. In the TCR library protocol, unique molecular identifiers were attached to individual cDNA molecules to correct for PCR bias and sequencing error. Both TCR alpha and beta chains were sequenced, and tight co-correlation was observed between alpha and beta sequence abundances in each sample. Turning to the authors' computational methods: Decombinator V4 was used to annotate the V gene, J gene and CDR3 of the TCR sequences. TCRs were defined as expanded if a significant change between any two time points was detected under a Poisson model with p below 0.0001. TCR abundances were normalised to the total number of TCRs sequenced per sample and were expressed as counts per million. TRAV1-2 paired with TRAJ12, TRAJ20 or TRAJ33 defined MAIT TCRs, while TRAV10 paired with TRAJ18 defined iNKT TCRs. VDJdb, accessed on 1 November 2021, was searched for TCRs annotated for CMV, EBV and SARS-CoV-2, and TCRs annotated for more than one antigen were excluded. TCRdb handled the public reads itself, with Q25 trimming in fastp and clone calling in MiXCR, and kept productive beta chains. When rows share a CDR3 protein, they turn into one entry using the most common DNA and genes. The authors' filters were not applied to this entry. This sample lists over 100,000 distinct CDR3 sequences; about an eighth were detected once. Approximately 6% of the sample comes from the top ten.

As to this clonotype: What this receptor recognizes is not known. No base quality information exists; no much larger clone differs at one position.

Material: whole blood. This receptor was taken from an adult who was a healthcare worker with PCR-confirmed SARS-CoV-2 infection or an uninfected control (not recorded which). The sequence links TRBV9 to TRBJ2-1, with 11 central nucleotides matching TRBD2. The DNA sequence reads TGTGCCAGCAGCGTAAGCACTAGCGGGAGCTATGAGCAGTTCTTC. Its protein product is CASSVSTSGSYEQFF.